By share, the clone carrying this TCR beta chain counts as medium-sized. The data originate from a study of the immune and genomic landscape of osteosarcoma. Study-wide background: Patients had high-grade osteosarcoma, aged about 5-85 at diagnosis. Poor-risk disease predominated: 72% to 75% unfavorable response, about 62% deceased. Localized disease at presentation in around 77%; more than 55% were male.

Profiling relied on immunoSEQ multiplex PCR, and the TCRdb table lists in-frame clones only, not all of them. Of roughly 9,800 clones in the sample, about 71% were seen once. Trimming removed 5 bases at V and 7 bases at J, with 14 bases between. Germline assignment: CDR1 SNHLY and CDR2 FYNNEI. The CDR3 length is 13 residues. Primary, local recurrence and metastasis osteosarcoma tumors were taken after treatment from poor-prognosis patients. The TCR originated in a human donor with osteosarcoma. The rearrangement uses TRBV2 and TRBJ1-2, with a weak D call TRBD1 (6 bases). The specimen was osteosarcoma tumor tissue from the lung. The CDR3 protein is CASSYSNRAGYTF. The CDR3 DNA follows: TGTGCCAGCAGTTATTCGAACAGGGCTGGCTACACCTTC.